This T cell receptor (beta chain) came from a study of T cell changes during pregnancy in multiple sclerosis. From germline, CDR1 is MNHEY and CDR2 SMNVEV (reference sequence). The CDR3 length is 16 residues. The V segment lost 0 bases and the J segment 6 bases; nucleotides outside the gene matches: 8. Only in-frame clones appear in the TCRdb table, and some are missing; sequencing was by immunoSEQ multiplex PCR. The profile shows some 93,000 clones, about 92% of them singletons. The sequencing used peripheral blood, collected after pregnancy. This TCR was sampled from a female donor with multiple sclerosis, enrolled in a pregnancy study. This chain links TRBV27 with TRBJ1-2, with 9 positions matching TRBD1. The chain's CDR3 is CASSLSAPGQGNGYTF. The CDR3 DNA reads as TGTGCCAGCAGTTTATCGGCCCCCGGACAGGGGAATGGCTACACCTTC.